Below are 14 T cell receptor beta chains sequenced from a single sample in a study of shared clonotypes between healthy human individuals. Some clones are missing from TCRdb's copy, which holds only in-frame ones; the method was immunoSEQ multiplex PCR. The sample records under 2,500,000 clones, under 97% being singletons. Sequences were obtained from naive CD4+ T cells sorted from blood. The sample's subset: CD45RA+ positively selected. Receptor source: a man aged 18 to 29 in good health.

The rearrangement joins TRBV4-1 to TRBJ2-7; 7 bases agree with TRBD1. J was trimmed by 2 bases and V by 3 bases; bases with no gene match: 7. Germline assignment: CDR1 MGHRA and CDR2 YSYEKL. The CDR3 is 15 amino acids. The CDR3 loop is CASSQSGTVAYEQYF. The CDR3 DNA reads as TGCGCCAGCAGCCAGTCCGGGACAGTAGCCTACGAGCAGTACTTC.

A few counts support this clone. Other DNA variants within this sample encode the same CDR3. The CDR3 region has the DNA TGTGCCAGTAGGGGCGGAAACACCATATATTTT. Its translation: CASRGGNTIYF. This chain uses TRBV19 with TRBJ1-3; no definite D call. V was cut by 6 bases and J by 4 bases, with 4 bases left in between. The CDR3 has 11 amino acids. Germline CDR1 and CDR2: LNHDA and SQIVND (reference sequence).

This sequence joins TRBV5-8 and TRBJ1-4; a weak D match, TRBD1 (6 bases). The CDR3 has 14 amino acids. The V gene lost 3 bases and the J gene lost 7 bases, with 13 bases spanning the gap. From germline, CDR1 is SGHTS and CDR2 YDEGEE. In DNA, the CDR3 is TGTGCCAGCAGCTCGCAGGGGTTCGGTGAAAAACTGTTTTTT. Translating gives CASSSQGFGEKLFF.

Note on this clone: Different DNA sequences within this sample yield the same CDR3. V and J are TRBV5-4 and TRBJ2-3; D ambiguous. This CDR3 spans 12 amino acids. The V gene's germline CDR1 is SGHNT and CDR2 YYREEE (reference sequence). V lost 4 bases and J 2 bases, leaving 5 bases between the germline ends. CDR3 nucleotides: TGTGCCAGCAGCCGTGACACAGATACGCAGTATTTT. Translation: CASSRDTDTQYF.

The V gene is TRBV7-6, the J gene TRBJ2-7; no reliable D call. Trimming left V 1 base short and J 2 bases short, with 12 bases between. The germline gives CDR1 SGHVS, CDR2 FNYEAQ. CDR3 length: 15 residues. CDR3 residues: CASSLGLGGTYEQYF. DNA of the CDR3: TGTGCCAGCAGCTTAGGTTTAGGCGGAACCTACGAGCAGTACTTC.

V and J are TRBV9 and TRBJ2-1; the D is unclear. Per the germline V gene, CDR1 is SGDLS and CDR2 is YYNGEE. CDR3 length equals 13 residues. V dropped 0 bases and J dropped 10 bases, with 11 bases sitting between them. CDR3 in amino acids: CASSVGAEPEQFF. CDR3 nucleotide sequence: TGTGCCAGCAGCGTAGGTGCGGAACCCGAGCAGTTCTTC.

With respect to this clone: The sample contains more than one DNA sequence encoding this CDR3. This chain connects TRBV7-2 to TRBJ1-6, with D unclear. Germline lookup yields CDR1 SGHTA and CDR2 FQGNSA. The length of the CDR3 is 16 residues. Between the trimmed V and J ends, which lost 1 base and 1 base, there was a span of 8 bases. This CDR3 is CASSLVAGSYNSPLHF. CDR3 in DNA: TGTGCCAGCAGCTTAGTAGCGGGGTCCTATAATTCACCCCTCCACTTT.

The CDR3 DNA follows: TGTGCCAGCAGCGTAGCTGGGGCAACCGCGGGCACCGGGGAGCTGTTTTTT. Encoded protein: CASSVAGATAGTGELFF. The chain uses TRBV9 and TRBJ2-2, with D perhaps matching TRBD1 or TRBD2 (5 bases each). Trimming removed 0 bases at V and 4 bases at J, with 16 bases between. The CDR3 totals 17 residues. Germline CDR1 is SGDLS and CDR2 is YYNGEE.

The genes are TRBV6-5 and TRBJ2-7, with TRBD2 matching 10 bases. This CDR3 comprises 15 residues. The trim removed 6 bases at V and 5 bases at J, leaving 10 bases unmatched. The germline gives CDR1 MNHEY, CDR2 SVGAGI. CDR3 protein: CASSPPSGSIHEQYF. The DNA of the CDR3 is TGTGCCAGCAGCCCCCCTAGCGGGAGTATCCACGAGCAGTACTTC.

The V gene is TRBV10-2, the J gene TRBJ2-4; TRBD2 agrees at 7 bases. The CDR3 runs to 16 residues. The V segment lost 2 bases and the J segment 0 bases; nucleotides outside the gene matches: 4. Germline V gene lookup returns CDR1 WSHSY and CDR2 SAAADI. The CDR3 nucleotides read TGCGCCAGCAGTGAGGGACTAGGACTAGCCAAAAACATTCAGTACTTC. The encoded protein is CASSEGLGLAKNIQYF.

This chain uses TRBV11-2 with TRBJ2-7; perhaps TRBD2 as D (6 bases). Germline loops: CDR1 SGHAT, CDR2 FQNNGV. The CDR3 loop spans 15 amino acids. V shed 0 bases and J shed 6 bases, with 15 bases lying between them. Here the CDR3 DNA reads TGTGCCAGCAGCTTAGATGGAGGGAGGCTCTCCGAGCAGTACTTC. Protein: CASSLDGGRLSEQYF.

The chain uses TRBV6-1 and TRBJ2-3; D is undetermined. In germline, CDR1 is MNHNS, CDR2 SASEGT. This CDR3 has 13 residues. Between the trimmed V and J ends, which lost 0 bases and 6 bases, there was a span of 7 bases. CDR3: CASSEALPDTQYF. For the CDR3, the DNA is TGTGCCAGCAGTGAAGCTCTACCGGATACGCAGTATTTT.

This clone appeared once. This specimen includes other DNA sequences encoding the same CDR3. The rearrangement links TRBV2 to TRBJ1-2; 7 nucleotides line up with TRBD1. CDR3 length equals 13 residues. In germline, CDR1 is SNHLY, CDR2 FYNNEI. The trim removed 2 bases at V and 4 bases at J, leaving 1 base unmatched. The CDR3 bases are TGTGCCAGCAGTGAATCAGGGGGCTATGGCTACACCTTC. This encodes CASSESGGYGYTF.

V is TRBV4-1 and J is TRBJ2-7; tentatively, D is TRBD1 or TRBD2 (5 bases each). The germline CDR1 and CDR2 sequences are MGHRA and YSYEKL. The CDR3 is 16 residues long. Trimming stripped 3 bases from V and 1 base from J, with 16 bases between. The CDR3 coding sequence is TGCGCCAGCAGCCACGTGAGGGGAGTCGCGTCCTACGAGCAGTACTTC. It codes for CASSHVRGVASYEQYF.